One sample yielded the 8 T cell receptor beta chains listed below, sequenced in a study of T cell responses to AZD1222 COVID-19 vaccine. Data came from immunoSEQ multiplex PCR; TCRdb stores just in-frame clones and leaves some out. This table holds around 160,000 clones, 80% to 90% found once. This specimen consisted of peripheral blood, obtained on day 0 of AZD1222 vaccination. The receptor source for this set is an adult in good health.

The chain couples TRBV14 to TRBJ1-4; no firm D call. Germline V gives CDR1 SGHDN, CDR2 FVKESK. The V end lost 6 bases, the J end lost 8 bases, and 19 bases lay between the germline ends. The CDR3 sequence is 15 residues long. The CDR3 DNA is TGTGCCAGCAGTCTTTCGACCGGTATATTAGAAAAACTGTTTTTT. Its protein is CASSLSTGILEKLFF.

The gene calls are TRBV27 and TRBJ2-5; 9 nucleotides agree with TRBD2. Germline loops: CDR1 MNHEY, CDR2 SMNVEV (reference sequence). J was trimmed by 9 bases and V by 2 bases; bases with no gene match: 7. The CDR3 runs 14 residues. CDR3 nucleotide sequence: TGTGCCAGCAGTTTAGCGACTAGCGGCGTGGCCCAGTACTTC. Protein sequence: CASSLATSGVAQYF.

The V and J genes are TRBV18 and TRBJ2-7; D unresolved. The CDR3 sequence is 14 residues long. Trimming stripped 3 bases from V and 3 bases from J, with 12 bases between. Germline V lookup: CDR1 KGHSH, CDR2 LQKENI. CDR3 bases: TGTGCCAGCTCACCCCGAACTACCGGCTACGAGCAGTACTTC. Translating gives CASSPRTTGYEQYF.

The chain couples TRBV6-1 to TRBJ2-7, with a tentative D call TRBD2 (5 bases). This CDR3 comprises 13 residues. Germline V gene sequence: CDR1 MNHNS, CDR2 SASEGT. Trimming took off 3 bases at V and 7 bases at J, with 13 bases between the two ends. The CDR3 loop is CASSDPIPGEQYF. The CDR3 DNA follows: TGTGCCAGCAGTGATCCCATCCCGGGGGAGCAGTACTTC.

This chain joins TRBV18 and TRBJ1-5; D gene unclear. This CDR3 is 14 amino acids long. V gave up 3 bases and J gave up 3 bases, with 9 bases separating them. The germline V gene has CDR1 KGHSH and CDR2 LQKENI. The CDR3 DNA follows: TGTGCCAGCTCACCTGGACCGGTCAATCAGCCCCAGCATTTT. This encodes CASSPGPVNQPQHF. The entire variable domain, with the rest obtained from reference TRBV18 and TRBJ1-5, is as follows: NAGVMQNPRHLVRRRGQEARLRCSPMKGHSHVYWYRQLPEEGLKFMVYLQKENIIDESGMPKERFSAEFPKEGPSILRIQQVVRGDSAAYFCASSPGPVNQPQHFGDGTRLSIL.

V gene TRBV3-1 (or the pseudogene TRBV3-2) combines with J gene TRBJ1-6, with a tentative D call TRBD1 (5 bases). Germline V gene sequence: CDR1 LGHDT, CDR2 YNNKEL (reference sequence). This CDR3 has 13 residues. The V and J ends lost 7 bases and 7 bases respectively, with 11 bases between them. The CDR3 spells CASTGRKNSPLHF. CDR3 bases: TGTGCCAGCACGGGACGGAAGAATTCACCCCTCCACTTT.

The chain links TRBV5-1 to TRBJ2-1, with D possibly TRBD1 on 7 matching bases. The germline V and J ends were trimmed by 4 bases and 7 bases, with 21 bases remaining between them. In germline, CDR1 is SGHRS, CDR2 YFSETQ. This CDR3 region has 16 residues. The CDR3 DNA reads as TGCGCCAGCAGCCCGGGGGACAGCATGGGGGCGAATGAGCAGTTCTTC. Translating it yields CASSPGDSMGANEQFF.

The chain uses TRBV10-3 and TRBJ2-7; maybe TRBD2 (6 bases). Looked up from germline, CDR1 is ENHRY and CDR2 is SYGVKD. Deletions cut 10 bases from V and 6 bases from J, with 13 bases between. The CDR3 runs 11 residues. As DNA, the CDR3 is TGTGCCACTCGAGCGGGCGGCGAGCAGTACTTC. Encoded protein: CATRAGGEQYF.